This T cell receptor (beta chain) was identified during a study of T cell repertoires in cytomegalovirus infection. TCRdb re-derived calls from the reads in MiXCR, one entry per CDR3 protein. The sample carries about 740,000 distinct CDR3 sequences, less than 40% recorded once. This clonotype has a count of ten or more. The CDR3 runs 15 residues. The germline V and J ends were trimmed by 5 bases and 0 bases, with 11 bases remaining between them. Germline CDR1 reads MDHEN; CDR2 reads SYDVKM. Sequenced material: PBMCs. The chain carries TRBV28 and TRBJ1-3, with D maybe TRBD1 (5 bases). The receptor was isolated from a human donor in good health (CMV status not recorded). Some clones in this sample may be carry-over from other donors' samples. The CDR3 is CASSRGTDSGNTIYF. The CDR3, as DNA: TGTGCCAGCAGTCGTGGGACGGACTCTGGAAACACCATATATTTT.